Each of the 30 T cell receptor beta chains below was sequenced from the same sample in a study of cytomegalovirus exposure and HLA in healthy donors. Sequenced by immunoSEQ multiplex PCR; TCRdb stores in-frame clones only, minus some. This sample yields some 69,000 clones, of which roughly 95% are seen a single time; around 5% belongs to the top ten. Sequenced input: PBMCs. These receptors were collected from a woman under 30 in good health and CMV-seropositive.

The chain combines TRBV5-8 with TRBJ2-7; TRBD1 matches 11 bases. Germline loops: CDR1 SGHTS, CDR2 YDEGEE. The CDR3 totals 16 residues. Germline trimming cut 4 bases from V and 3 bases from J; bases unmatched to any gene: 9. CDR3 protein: CASSAAGGQGVYEQYF. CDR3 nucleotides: TGTGCCAGCAGCGCTGCGGGGGGACAGGGGGTCTACGAGCAGTACTTC.

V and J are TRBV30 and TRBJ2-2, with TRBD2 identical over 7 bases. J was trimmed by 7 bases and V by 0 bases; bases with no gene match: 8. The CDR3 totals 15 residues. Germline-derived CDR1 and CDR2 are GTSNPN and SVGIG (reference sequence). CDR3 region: CAWSVDAGVGGELFF. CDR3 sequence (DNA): TGTGCCTGGAGTGTTGATGCGGGAGTGGGCGGGGAGCTGTTTTTT.

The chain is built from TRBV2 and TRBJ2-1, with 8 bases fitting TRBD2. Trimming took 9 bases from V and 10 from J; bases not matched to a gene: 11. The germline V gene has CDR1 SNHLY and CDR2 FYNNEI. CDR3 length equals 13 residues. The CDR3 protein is CARETLLADEQFF. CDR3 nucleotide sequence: TGTGCCAGGGAGACACTACTAGCGGACGAGCAGTTCTTC.

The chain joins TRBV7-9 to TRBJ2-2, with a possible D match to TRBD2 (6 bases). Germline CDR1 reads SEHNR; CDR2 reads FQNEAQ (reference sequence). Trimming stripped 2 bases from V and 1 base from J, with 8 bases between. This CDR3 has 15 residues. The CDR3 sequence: CASSLRRENTGELFF. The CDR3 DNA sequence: TGTGCCAGCAGCTTAAGGCGGGAGAACACCGGGGAGCTGTTTTTT. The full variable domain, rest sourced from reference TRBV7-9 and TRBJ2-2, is DTGVSQNPRHKITKRGQNVTFRCDPISEHNRLYWYRQTLGQGPEFLTYFQNEAQLEKSRLLSDRFSAERPKGSFSTLEIQRTEQGDSAMYLCASSLRRENTGELFFGEGSRLTVL.

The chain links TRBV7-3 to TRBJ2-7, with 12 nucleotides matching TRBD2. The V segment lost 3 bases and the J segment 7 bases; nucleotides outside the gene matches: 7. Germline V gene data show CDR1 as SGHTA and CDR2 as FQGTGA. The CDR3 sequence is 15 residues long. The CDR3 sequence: CASSFRTSGTGEQYF. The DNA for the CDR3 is TGTGCCAGCAGCTTCCGGACTAGCGGGACGGGGGAGCAGTACTTC.

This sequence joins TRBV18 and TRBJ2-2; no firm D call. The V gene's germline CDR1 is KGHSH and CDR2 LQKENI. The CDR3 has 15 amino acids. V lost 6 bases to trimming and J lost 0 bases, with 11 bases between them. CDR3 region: CASSEPRANTGELFF. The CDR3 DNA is TGTGCCAGCTCCGAGCCCCGGGCGAACACCGGGGAGCTGTTTTTT. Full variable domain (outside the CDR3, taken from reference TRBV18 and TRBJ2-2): NAGVMQNPRHLVRRRGQEARLRCSPMKGHSHVYWYRQLPEEGLKFMVYLQKENIIDESGMPKERFSAEFPKEGPSILRIQQVVRGDSAAYFCASSEPRANTGELFFGEGSRLTVL.

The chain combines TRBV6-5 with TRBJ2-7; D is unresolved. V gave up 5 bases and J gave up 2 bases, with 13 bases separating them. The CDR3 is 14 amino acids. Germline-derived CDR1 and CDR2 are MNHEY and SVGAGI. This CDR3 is CASSPRLEPYEQYF. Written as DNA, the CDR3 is TGTGCCAGCAGTCCCCGACTGGAACCCTACGAGCAGTACTTC.

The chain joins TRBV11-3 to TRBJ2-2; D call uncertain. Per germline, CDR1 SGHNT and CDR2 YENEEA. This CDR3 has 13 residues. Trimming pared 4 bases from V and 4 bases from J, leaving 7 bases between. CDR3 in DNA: TGTGCCAGCAGCTCCAGTATCACCGGGGAGCTGTTTTTT. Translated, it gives CASSSSITGELFF.

The CDR3 DNA reads TGTGCCAGCAGCTTACAGGGGATGGTCAGAGATACGCAGTATTTT. Its translation is CASSLQGMVRDTQYF. This chain joins TRBV7-3 and TRBJ2-3; D may be TRBD1 (6 bases). CDR3 length: 15 amino acids. Trimming shortened V by 2 bases and J by 5 bases, and 14 bases separated the two germline ends. Per germline, CDR1 SGHTA and CDR2 FQGTGA.

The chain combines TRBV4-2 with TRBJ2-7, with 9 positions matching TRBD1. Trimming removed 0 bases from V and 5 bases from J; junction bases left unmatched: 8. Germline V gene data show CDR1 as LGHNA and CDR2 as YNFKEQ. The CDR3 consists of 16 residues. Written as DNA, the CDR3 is TGTGCCAGCAGCCAAGATCGGGACAGGGTATCCCACGAGCAGTACTTC. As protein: CASSQDRDRVSHEQYF.

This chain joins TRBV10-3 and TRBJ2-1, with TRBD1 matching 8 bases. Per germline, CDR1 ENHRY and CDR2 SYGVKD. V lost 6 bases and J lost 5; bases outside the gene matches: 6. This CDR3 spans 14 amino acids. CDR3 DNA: TGTGCCATCAGGGAGACAGGGGCCAACAATGAGCAGTTCTTC. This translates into CAIRETGANNEQFF.

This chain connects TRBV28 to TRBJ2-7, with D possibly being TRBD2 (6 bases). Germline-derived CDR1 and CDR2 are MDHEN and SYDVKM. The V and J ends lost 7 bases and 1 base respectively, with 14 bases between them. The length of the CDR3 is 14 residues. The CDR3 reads CASTSRRGSYEQYF. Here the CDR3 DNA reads TGTGCCAGCACCTCCCGGCGGGGATCCTACGAGCAGTACTTC.

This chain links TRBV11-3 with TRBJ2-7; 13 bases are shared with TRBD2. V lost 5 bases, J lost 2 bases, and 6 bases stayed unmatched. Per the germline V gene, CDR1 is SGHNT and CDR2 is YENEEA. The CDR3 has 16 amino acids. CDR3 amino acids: CASSRGTSGTTYEQYF. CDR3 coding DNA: TGTGCCAGCAGCCGGGGGACTAGCGGGACCACCTACGAGCAGTACTTC.

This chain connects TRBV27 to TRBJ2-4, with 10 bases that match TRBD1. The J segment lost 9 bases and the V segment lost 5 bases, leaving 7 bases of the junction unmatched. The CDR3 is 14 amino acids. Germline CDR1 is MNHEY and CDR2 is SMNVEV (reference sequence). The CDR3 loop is CASSRDRGWGIQYF. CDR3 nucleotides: TGTGCCAGCAGTCGGGACAGGGGATGGGGCATTCAGTACTTC.

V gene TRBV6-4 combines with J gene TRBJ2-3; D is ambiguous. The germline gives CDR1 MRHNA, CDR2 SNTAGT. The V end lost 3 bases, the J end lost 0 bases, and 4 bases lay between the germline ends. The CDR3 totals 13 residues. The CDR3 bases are TGTGCCAGCAGTGAGCGGAGCACAGATACGCAGTATTTT. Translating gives CASSERSTDTQYF.

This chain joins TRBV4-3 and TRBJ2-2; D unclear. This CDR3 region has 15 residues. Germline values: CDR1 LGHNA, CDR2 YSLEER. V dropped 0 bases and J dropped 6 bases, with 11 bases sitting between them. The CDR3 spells CASSQDAWSAGELFF. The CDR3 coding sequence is TGCGCCAGCAGCCAAGATGCGTGGTCTGCCGGGGAGCTGTTTTTT.

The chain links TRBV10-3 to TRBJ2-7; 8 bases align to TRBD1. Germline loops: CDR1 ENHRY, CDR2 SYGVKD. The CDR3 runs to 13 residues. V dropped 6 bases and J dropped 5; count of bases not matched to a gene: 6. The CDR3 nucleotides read TGTGCCATCAGCCCGGGACAGGTCCACGAGCAGTACTTC. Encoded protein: CAISPGQVHEQYF.

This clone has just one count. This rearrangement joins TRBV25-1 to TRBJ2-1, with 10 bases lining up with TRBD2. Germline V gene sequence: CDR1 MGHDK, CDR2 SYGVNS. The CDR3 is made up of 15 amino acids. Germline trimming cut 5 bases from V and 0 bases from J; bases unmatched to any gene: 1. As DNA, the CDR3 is TGTGCCAGCAGTTTAGCGGGAGGCTCCTACAATGAGCAGTTCTTC. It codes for CASSLAGGSYNEQFF.

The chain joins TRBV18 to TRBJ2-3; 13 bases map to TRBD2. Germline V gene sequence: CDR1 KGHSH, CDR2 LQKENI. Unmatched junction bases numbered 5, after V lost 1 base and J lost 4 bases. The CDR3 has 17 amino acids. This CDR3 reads CASSPRTSGRDSDTQYF. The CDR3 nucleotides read TGTGCCAGCTCACCACGGACTAGCGGGAGAGATTCAGATACGCAGTATTTT.

The DNA of the CDR3 is TGTGCCAGTAGTCTCCGACAGGGCCATCAGCCCCAGCATTTT. This gives the protein CASSLRQGHQPQHF. The rearrangement links TRBV19 to TRBJ1-5, with 7 bases matching TRBD1. Germline CDR1 reads LNHDA; CDR2 reads SQIVND (reference sequence). This CDR3 has 14 residues. The J segment lost 5 bases and the V segment lost 5 bases, leaving 6 bases of the junction unmatched.

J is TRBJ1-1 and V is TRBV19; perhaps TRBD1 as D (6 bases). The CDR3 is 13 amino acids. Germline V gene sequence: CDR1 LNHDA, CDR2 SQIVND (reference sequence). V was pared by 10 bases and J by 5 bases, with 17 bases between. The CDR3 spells CATRWGPETEAFF. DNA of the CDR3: TGTGCCACCAGATGGGGGCCGGAAACTGAAGCTTTCTTT.

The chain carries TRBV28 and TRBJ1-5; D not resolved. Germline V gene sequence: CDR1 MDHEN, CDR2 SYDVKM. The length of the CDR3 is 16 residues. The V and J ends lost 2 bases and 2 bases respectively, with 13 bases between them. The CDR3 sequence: CASSLMSLLGNQPQHF. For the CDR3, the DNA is TGTGCCAGCAGTTTAATGAGTTTACTTGGCAATCAGCCCCAGCATTTT. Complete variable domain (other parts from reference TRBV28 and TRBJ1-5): DVKVTQSSRYLVKRTGEKVFLECVQDMDHENMFWYRQDPGLGLRLIYFSYDVKMKEKGDIPEGYSVSREKKERFSLILESASTNQTSMYLCASSLMSLLGNQPQHFGDGTRLSIL.

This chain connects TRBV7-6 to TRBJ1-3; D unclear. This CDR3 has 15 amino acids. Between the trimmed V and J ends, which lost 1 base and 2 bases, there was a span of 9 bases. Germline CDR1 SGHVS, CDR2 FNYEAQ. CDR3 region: CASSLEPVPGNTIYF. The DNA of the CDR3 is TGTGCCAGCAGCTTAGAACCAGTACCTGGAAACACCATATATTTT.

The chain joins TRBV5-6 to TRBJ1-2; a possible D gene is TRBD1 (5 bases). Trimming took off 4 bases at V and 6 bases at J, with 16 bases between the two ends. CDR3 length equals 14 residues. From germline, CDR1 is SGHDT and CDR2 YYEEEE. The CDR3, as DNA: TGTGCCAGCAGCCCCCTGGACATCCAGAATGGCTACACCTTC. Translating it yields CASSPLDIQNGYTF.

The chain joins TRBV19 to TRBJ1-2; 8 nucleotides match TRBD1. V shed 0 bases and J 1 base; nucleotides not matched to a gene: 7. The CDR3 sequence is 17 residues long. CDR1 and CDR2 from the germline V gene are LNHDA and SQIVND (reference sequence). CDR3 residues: CASSIDLGTGLNYGYTF. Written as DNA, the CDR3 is TGTGCCAGTAGTATAGATCTTGGGACAGGTCTTAACTATGGCTACACCTTC.

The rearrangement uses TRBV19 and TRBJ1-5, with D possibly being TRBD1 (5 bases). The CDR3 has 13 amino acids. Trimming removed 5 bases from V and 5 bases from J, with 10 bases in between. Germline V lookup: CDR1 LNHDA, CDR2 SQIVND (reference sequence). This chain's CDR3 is CASSADRYQPQHF. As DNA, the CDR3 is TGTGCCAGTAGTGCCGACAGATATCAGCCCCAGCATTTT. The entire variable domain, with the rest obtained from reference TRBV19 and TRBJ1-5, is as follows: DGGITQSPKYLFRKEGQNVTLSCEQNLNHDAMYWYRQDPGQGLRLIYYSQIVNDFQKGDIAEGYSVSREKKESFPLTVTSAQKNPTAFYLCASSADRYQPQHFGDGTRLSIL.

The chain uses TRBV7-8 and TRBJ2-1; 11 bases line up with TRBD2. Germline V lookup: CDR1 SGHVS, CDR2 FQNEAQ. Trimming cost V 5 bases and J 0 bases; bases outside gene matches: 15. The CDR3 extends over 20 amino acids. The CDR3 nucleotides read TGTGCCAGCAGCCACCAGACTAGCGGGATGGTCATGATCTCCTACAATGAGCAGTTCTTC. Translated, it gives CASSHQTSGMVMISYNEQFF.

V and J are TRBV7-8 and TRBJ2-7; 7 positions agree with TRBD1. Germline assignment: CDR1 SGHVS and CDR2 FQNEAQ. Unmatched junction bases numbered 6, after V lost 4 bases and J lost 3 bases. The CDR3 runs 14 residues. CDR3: CASSSVTGRYEQYF. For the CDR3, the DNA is TGTGCCAGCAGCTCGGTGACAGGGCGCTACGAGCAGTACTTC. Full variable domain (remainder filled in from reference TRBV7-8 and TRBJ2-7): GAGVSQSPRYKVAKRGQDVALRCDPISGHVSLFWYQQALGQGPEFLTYFQNEAQLDKSGLPSDRFFAERPEGSVSTLKIQRTQQEDSAVYLCASSSVTGRYEQYFGPGTRLTVT.

The chain's CDR3 is CASSLHGAETQYF. As DNA, the CDR3 is TGTGCCAGCAGCTTGCACGGAGCGGAGACCCAGTACTTC. This rearrangement joins TRBV5-4 to TRBJ2-5; D gene ambiguous. V was shortened by 1 base and J by 5 bases, with 9 bases between the two germline ends. Germline values: CDR1 SGHNT, CDR2 YYREEE (reference sequence). There are 13 residues in the CDR3.

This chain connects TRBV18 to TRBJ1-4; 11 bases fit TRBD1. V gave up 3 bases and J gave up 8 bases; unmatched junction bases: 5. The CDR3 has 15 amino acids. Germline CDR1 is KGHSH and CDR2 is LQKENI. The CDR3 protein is CASSPGQGAMEKLFF. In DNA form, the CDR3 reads TGTGCCAGCTCACCTGGACAGGGGGCCATGGAAAAACTGTTTTTT.